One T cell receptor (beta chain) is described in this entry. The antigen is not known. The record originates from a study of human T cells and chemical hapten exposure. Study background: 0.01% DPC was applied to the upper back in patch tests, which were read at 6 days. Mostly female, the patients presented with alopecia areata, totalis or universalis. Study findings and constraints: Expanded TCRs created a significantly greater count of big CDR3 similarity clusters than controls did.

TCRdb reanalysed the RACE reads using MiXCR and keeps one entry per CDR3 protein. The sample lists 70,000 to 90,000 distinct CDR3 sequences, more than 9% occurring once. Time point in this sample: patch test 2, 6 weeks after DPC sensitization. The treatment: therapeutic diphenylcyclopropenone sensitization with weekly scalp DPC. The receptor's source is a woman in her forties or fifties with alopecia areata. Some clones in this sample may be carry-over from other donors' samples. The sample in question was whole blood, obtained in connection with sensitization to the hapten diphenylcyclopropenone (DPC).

The CDR3 DNA reads as TGCAGTGCTTGGGCGGGCAGGGCTCCCTACGAGCAGTACTTC. Its translation is CSAWAGRAPYEQYF. The chain links TRBV20-1 to TRBJ2-7, with D perhaps being TRBD1 or TRBD2 (5 bases each). The CDR3 runs 14 residues. V lost 5 bases and J 2 bases, leaving 16 bases between the germline ends. Germline V gene data show CDR1 as DFQATT and CDR2 as SNEGSKA (reference sequence).